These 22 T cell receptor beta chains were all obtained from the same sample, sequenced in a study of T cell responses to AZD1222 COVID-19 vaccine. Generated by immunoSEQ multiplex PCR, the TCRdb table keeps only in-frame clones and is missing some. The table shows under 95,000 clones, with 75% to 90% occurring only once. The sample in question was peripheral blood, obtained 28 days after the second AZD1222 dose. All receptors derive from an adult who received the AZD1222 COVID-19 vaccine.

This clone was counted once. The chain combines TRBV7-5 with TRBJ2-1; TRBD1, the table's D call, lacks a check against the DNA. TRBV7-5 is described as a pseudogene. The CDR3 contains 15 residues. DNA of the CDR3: TGTGTCAGATCCCCGTTCCAGGTCATCTACAATGAGCAGTTCTTC. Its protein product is CVRSPFQVIYNEQFF.

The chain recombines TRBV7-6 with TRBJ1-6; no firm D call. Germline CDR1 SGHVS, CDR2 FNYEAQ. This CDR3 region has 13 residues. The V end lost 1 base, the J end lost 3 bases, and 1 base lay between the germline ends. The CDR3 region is CASSLVYNSPLHF. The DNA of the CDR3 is TGTGCCAGCAGCTTAGTCTATAATTCACCCCTCCACTTT.

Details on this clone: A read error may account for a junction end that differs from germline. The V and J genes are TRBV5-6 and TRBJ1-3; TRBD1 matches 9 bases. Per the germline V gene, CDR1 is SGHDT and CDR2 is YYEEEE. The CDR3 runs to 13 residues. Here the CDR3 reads CASSPQGAGATMF. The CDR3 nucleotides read TGTGCCAGCAGCCCACAGGGGGCGGGAGCTACAATGTTT. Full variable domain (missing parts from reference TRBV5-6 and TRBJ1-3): DAGVTQSPTHLIKTRGQQVTLRCSPKSGHDTVSWYQQALGQGPQFIFQYYEEEERQRGNFPDRFSGHQFPNYSSELNVNALLLGDSALYLCASSPQGAGATMFGEGSWLTVV.

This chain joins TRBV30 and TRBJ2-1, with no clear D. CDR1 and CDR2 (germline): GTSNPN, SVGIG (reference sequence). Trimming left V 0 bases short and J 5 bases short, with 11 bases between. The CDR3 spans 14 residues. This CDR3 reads CAWSVGVANNEQFF. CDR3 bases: TGTGCCTGGAGTGTAGGAGTGGCGAACAATGAGCAGTTCTTC.

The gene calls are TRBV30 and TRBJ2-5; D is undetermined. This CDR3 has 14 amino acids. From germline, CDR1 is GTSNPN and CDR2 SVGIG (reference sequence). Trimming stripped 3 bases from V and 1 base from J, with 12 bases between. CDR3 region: CAWSPQVGQETQYF. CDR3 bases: TGTGCCTGGAGCCCTCAAGTGGGCCAAGAGACCCAGTACTTC.

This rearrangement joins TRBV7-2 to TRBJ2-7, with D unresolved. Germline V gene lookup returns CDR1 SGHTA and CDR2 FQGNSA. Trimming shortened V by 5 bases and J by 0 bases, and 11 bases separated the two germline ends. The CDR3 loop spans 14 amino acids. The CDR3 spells CASSADRYSYEQYF. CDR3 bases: TGTGCCAGCAGCGCGGACCGATACTCCTACGAGCAGTACTTC. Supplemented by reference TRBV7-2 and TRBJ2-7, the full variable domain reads GAGVSQSPSNKVTEKGKDVELRCDPISGHTALYWYRQSLGQGLEFLIYFQGNSAPDKSGLPSDRFSAERTGGSVSTLTIQRTQQEDSAVYLCASSADRYSYEQYFGPGTRLTVT.

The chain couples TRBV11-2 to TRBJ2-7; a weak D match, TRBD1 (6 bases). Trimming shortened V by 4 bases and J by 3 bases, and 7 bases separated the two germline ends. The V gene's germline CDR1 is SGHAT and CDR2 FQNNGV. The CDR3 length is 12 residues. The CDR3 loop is CASSSDSYEQYF. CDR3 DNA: TGTGCCAGCAGCTCGGACAGCTACGAGCAGTACTTC. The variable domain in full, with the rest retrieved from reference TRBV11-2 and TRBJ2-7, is EAGVAQSPRYKIIEKRQSVAFWCNPISGHATLYWYQQILGQGPKLLIQFQNNGVVDDSQLPKDRFSAERLKGVDSTLKIQPAKLEDSAVYLCASSSDSYEQYFGPGTRLTVT.

CDR3 region: CASSRGLAGVQETQYF. The CDR3 region has the DNA TGTGCCAGCAGCCGAGGACTAGCGGGGGTACAAGAGACCCAGTACTTC. The chain has TRBV3-1 (or the pseudogene TRBV3-2) and TRBJ2-5, with 13 positions matching TRBD2. Germline assignment: CDR1 LGHDT and CDR2 YNNKEL (reference sequence). This CDR3 has 16 amino acids. With V trimmed by 4 bases and J by 2 bases, 4 bases remained unmatched.

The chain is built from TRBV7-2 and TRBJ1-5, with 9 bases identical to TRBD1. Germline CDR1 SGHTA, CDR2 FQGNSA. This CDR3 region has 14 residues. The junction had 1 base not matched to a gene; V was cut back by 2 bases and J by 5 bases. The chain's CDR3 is CASSLRDRDQPQHF. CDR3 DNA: TGTGCCAGCAGCTTACGGGACAGGGATCAGCCCCAGCATTTT.

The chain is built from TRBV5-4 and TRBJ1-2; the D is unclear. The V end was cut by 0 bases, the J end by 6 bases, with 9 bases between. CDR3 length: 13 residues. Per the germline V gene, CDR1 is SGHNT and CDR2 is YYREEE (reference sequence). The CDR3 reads CASSLAGQDGYTF. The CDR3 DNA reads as TGTGCCAGCAGCTTGGCCGGGCAAGATGGCTACACCTTC.

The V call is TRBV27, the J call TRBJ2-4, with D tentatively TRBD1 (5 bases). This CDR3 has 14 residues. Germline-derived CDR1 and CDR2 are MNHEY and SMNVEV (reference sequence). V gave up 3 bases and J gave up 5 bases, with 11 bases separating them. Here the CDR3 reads CASSLWGGENIQYF. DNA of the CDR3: TGTGCCAGCAGTTTGTGGGGCGGTGAAAACATTCAGTACTTC.

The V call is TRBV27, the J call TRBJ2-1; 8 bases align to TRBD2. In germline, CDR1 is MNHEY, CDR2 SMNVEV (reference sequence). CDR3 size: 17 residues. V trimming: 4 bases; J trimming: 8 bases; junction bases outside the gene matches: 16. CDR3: CASSSGLAGSRGDEQFF. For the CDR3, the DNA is TGTGCCAGCAGTTCGGGGCTAGCGGGTTCTCGAGGGGATGAGCAGTTCTTC.

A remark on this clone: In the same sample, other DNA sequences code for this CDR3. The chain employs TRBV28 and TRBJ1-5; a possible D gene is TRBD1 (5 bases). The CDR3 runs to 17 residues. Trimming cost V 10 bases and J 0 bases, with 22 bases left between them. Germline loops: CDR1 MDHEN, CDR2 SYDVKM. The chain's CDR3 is CANLGQGQNNSNQPQHF. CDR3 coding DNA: TGTGCCAACCTTGGACAAGGACAAAATAATAGCAATCAGCCCCAGCATTTT.

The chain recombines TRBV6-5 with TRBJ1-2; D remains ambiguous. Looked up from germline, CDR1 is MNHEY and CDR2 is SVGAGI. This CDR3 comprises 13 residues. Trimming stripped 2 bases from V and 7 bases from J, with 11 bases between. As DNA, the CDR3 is TGTGCCAGCAGTTACCTTGCCGGTCCTGGCTACACCTTC. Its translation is CASSYLAGPGYTF.

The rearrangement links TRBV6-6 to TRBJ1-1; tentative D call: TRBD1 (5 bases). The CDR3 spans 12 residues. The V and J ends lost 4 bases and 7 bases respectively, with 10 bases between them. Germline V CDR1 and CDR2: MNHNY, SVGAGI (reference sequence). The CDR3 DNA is TGTGCCAGCAGTTCGCAGGGTATTGAAGCTTTCTTT. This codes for CASSSQGIEAFF.

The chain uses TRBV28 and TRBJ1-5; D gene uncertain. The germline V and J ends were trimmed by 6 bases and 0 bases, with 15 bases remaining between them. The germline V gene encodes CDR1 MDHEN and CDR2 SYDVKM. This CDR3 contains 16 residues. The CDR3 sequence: CASSPAGGNSNQPQHF. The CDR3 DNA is TGTGCCAGCAGCCCGGCAGGAGGCAATAGCAATCAGCCCCAGCATTTT.

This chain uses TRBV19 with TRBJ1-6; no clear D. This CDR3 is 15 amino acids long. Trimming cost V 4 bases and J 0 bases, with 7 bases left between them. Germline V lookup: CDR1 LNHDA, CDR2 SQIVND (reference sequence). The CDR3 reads CASSTGGSYNSPLHF. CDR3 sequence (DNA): TGTGCCAGTAGTACCGGAGGCTCCTATAATTCACCCCTCCACTTT.

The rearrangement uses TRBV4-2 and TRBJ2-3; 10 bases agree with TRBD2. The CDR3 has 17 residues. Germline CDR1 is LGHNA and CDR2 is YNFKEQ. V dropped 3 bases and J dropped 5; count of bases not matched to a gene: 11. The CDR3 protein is CASSHPAGTSVGDTQYF. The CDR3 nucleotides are TGTGCCAGCAGCCACCCGGCGGGGACTAGCGTCGGAGATACGCAGTATTTT.

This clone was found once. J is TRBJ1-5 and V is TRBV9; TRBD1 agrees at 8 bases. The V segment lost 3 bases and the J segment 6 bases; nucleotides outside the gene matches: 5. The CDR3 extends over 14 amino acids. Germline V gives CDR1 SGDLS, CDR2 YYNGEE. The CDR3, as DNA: TGTGCCAGCAGCGAGGAGGGGACAGGTCAGCCCCAGCATTTT. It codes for CASSEEGTGQPQHF.

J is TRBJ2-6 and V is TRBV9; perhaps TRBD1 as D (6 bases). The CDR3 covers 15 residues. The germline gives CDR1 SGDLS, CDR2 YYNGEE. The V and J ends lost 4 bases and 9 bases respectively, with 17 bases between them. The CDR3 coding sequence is TGTGCCAGCAGCTCCCACCACAGGGTCGTCAACGTCCTGACTTTC. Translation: CASSSHHRVVNVLTF.

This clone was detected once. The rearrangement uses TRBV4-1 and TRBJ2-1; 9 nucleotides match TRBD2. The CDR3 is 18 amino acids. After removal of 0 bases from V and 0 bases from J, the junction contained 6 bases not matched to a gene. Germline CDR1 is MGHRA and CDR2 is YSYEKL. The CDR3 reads CASSQDERAGGSYNEQFF. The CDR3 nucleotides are TGCGCCAGCAGCCAAGATGAGCGAGCGGGGGGCTCCTACAATGAGCAGTTCTTC.

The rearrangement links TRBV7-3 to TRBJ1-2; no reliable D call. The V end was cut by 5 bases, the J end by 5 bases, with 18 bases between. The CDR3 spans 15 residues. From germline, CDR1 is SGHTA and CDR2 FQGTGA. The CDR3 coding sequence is TGTGCCAGCAGCCCCACCGGGGTGGCTAGGTATGGCTACACCTTC. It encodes CASSPTGVARYGYTF. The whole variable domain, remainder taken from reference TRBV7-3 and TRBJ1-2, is GAGVSQTPSNKVTEKGKYVELRCDPISGHTALYWYRQSLGQGPEFLIYFQGTGAADDSGLPNDRFFAVRPEGSVSTLKIQRTERGDSAVYLCASSPTGVARYGYTFGSGTRLTVV.